The 18 T cell receptor beta chains in this list originate from one sample, sequenced in a study of blood T cell repertoires in COVID-19. Sequencing was performed with immunoSEQ multiplex PCR; in TCRdb, only in-frame clones are kept and a portion is missing. The sample holds some 230,000 clones, around 87% seen once. The sequencing sample was made of peripheral blood. The receptor source for this set is a woman aged 45-60 years with COVID-19, enrolled during active disease.

The sample holds a few counts of this clone. DNA of the CDR3: TGTGCCTCTCGAGGTGGCGCTTATAGCAATCAGCCCCAGCATTTT. This gives the protein CASRGGAYSNQPQHF. V is TRBV2 and J is TRBJ1-5, with no clear D. V lost 11 bases and J 0 bases, leaving 17 bases between the germline ends. Per germline, CDR1 SNHLY and CDR2 FYNNEI. This CDR3 contains 15 residues.

V is TRBV27 and J is TRBJ2-3; possible D gene TRBD1, 6 bases. The V gene lost 4 bases and the J gene lost 4 bases, with 18 bases spanning the gap. CDR3 size: 16 residues. The germline V gene encodes CDR1 MNHEY and CDR2 SMNVEV (reference sequence). The CDR3 region has the DNA TGTGCCAGCAGTTCCGCTACAGGGAAAGGAGCAGATACGCAGTATTTT. Amino acid sequence: CASSSATGKGADTQYF.

The CDR3, as DNA: TGTGCCAGTAGCGATAGCGGACTCACAGATACGCAGTATTTT. Protein product: CASSDSGLTDTQYF. The V and J genes are TRBV19 and TRBJ2-3, with D perhaps matching TRBD2 (6 bases). Germline lookup yields CDR1 LNHDA and CDR2 SQIVND (reference sequence). CDR3 size: 14 residues. V was pared by 6 bases and J by 2 bases, with 12 bases between.

J is TRBJ1-1 and V is TRBV3-1 (or the pseudogene TRBV3-2), with a tentative D call TRBD1 (6 bases). CDR1 is LGHDT, CDR2 YNNKEL, per germline (reference sequence). The CDR3 totals 15 residues. Trimming removed 4 bases from V and 1 base from J, with 13 bases in between. CDR3 DNA sequence: TGTGCCAGCAGCCCAAACAGGGCCACGAACACTGAAGCTTTCTTT. It is translated as CASSPNRATNTEAFF.

This rearrangement joins TRBV19 to TRBJ2-2; 11 nucleotides match TRBD2. With 6 bases clipped from V and 7 bases from J, the junction kept 10 bases outside the gene matches. Germline V lookup: CDR1 LNHDA, CDR2 SQIVND (reference sequence). CDR3 size: 16 residues. The CDR3 nucleotides are TGTGCCAGTAGCCGCCGAACCGGGACTAGCGGCGGGGAGCTGTTTTTT. Translation gives CASSRRTGTSGGELFF.

V is TRBV28 and J is TRBJ1-2, with 7 positions matching TRBD1. Germline CDR1 MDHEN, CDR2 SYDVKM. With V trimmed by 3 bases and J by 4 bases, 8 bases remained unmatched. The length of the CDR3 is 15 residues. In nucleotides, the CDR3 is TGTGCCAGCAGTTTCGCCCAGGGGGGAATCTATGGCTACACCTTC. This sequence encodes CASSFAQGGIYGYTF.

This clone was counted between two and nine times. The V and J genes are TRBV10-3 and TRBJ1-2; 7 bases align to TRBD1. Germline V CDR1 and CDR2: ENHRY, SYGVKD. The CDR3 is 13 amino acids. V was clipped by 6 bases and J by 5 bases; unmatched bases: 6. CDR3 in DNA: TGTGCCATCAGCCCCGACAGGGTTTATGGCTACACCTTC. It yields the protein CAISPDRVYGYTF.

This chain uses TRBV19 with TRBJ1-2; 8 bases line up with TRBD1. After removal of 3 bases from V and 3 bases from J, the junction contained 6 bases not matched to a gene. The CDR3 extends over 15 amino acids. CDR1 LNHDA and CDR2 SQIVND come from the germline V gene (reference sequence). The chain's CDR3 is CASSMSAGGDYGYTF. The CDR3, as DNA: TGTGCCAGTAGTATGTCGGCAGGGGGCGACTATGGCTACACCTTC.

The chain is built from TRBV12-5 and TRBJ2-4, with 11 nucleotides matching TRBD2. With 4 bases clipped from V and 7 bases from J, the junction kept 3 bases outside the gene matches. The CDR3 contains 14 residues. Germline CDR1 reads LGHNT; CDR2 reads FRNRAP. The CDR3 sequence: CASGSPSGGNIQYF. The CDR3 DNA follows: TGTGCTAGTGGTTCGCCTAGCGGGGGGAACATTCAGTACTTC.

The rearrangement uses TRBV10-2 and TRBJ2-5, with D possibly matching TRBD1 (6 bases). Trimming pared 10 bases from V and 5 bases from J, leaving 17 bases between. This CDR3 spans 13 amino acids. CDR1 and CDR2 (germline): WSHSY, SAAADI. The CDR3 DNA reads as TGCGCCACCCACTCAGGGGTCGTGGAGACCCAGTACTTC. Protein product: CATHSGVVETQYF.

The V and J genes are TRBV15 and TRBJ2-3; D is undetermined. The CDR3 runs 15 residues. Germline loops: CDR1 LNHNV, CDR2 YYDKDF (reference sequence). V lost 0 bases to trimming and J lost 5 bases, with 12 bases between them. The CDR3: CATSRDNSALDTQYF. The CDR3 bases are TGTGCCACCAGCAGAGATAACAGTGCCCTAGATACGCAGTATTTT.

The rearrangement joins TRBV30 to TRBJ1-1, with D uncertain. The V gene lost 3 bases and the J gene lost 4 bases, with 12 bases spanning the gap. Germline V CDR1 and CDR2: GTSNPN, SVGIG (reference sequence). The CDR3 consists of 13 residues. For the CDR3, the DNA is TGTGCCTGGAGGAGGCGCTCCTTCACTGAAGCTTTCTTT. As protein: CAWRRRSFTEAFF.

The rearrangement links TRBV27 to TRBJ2-3; TRBD1 is a possible D gene (5 bases). The CDR3 sequence is 15 residues long. The V end lost 2 bases, the J end lost 1 base, and 10 bases lay between the germline ends. Germline V gene lookup returns CDR1 MNHEY and CDR2 SMNVEV (reference sequence). The CDR3 loop is CASSLDVGGTDTQYF. As DNA, the CDR3 is TGTGCCAGCAGTTTAGACGTAGGGGGCACAGATACGCAGTATTTT.

The V call is TRBV6-5, the J call TRBJ1-2; D unclear. CDR3 length: 13 residues. V was trimmed by 9 bases and J by 0 bases, leaving 11 bases between them. Per the germline V gene, CDR1 is MNHEY and CDR2 is SVGAGI. CDR3 loop: CASPVRANYGYTF. The CDR3 coding sequence is TGTGCCAGTCCCGTGAGAGCTAACTATGGCTACACCTTC.

The chain uses TRBV14 and TRBJ1-3; a possible D gene is TRBD1 (5 bases). CDR1 is SGHDN and CDR2 is FVKESK in the germline V gene. V lost 1 base, J lost 4 bases, and 14 bases lay in between. The CDR3 is 16 residues long. The DNA of the CDR3 is TGTGCCAGCAGCCAAGCCCCTAACAGGCCGGGAAACACCATATATTTT. It translates to CASSQAPNRPGNTIYF.

The chain joins TRBV2 to TRBJ1-2, with D unresolved. Germline V lookup: CDR1 SNHLY, CDR2 FYNNEI. V lost 7 bases, J lost 8 bases, and 17 bases lay in between. This CDR3 has 13 amino acids. CDR3 amino acids: CASNRGYDEGYTF. The CDR3 bases are TGTGCCAGCAATAGAGGCTACGATGAGGGCTACACCTTC.

The chain combines TRBV6-1 with TRBJ1-5; no reliable D call. V lost 0 bases to trimming and J lost 7 bases, with 7 bases between them. Germline CDR1 MNHNS, CDR2 SASEGT. The CDR3 runs 13 residues. The CDR3 region has the DNA TGTGCCAGCAGTGAAGCGAGGGTACAGCCCCAGCATTTT. This translates into CASSEARVQPQHF.

CDR3 sequence reads: CASSQERGPIQYF. CDR3 bases: TGTGCCAGCAGCCAAGAGAGGGGGCCCATTCAGTACTTC. This rearrangement joins TRBV3-1 (or the pseudogene TRBV3-2) to TRBJ2-4, with 7 nucleotides matching TRBD1. The germline V gene has CDR1 LGHDT and CDR2 YNNKEL (reference sequence). The CDR3 runs 13 residues. Losses at the gene ends were 0 bases for V and 9 bases for J; bases not matched to a gene: 2.